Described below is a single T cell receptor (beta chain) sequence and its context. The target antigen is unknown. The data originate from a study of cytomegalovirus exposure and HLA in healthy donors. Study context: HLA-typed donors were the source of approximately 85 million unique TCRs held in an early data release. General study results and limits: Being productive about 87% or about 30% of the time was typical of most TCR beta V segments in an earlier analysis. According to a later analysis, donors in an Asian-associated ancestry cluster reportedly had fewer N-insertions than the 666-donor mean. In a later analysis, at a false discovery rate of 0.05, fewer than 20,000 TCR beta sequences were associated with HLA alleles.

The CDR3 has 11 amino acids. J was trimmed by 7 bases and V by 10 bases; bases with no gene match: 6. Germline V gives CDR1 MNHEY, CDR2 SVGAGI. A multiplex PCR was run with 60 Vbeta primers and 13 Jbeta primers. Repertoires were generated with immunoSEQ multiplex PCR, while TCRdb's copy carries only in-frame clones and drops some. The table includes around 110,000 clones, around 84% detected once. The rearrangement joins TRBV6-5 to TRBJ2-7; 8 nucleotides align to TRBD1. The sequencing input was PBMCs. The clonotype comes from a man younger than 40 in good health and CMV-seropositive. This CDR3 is CATTGGGEQYV. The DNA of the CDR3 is TGTGCCACCACAGGGGGTGGGGAGCAGTACGTC.